The T cell receptor beta chain described here comes from a study of T cell changes during pregnancy in multiple sclerosis. With 3 bases removed from V and 2 bases from J, the gap between germline ends came to 7 bases. This CDR3 has 13 amino acids. CDR1 is KGHSH and CDR2 is LQKENI in the germline V gene. TCRdb's copy holds only in-frame clones and misses some; the assay was immunoSEQ multiplex PCR. The table has under 75,000 clones, about nine tenths seen once. The clonotype originates from a female donor with multiple sclerosis, enrolled in a pregnancy study. This specimen was CD4+ T cells from peripheral blood mononuclear cells, taken after pregnancy. This sequence joins TRBV18 and TRBJ1-2; no definite D call. The DNA for the CDR3 is TGTGCCAGCTCACCGGGCGCGAACTATGGCTACACCTTC. Its translation: CASSPGANYGYTF.